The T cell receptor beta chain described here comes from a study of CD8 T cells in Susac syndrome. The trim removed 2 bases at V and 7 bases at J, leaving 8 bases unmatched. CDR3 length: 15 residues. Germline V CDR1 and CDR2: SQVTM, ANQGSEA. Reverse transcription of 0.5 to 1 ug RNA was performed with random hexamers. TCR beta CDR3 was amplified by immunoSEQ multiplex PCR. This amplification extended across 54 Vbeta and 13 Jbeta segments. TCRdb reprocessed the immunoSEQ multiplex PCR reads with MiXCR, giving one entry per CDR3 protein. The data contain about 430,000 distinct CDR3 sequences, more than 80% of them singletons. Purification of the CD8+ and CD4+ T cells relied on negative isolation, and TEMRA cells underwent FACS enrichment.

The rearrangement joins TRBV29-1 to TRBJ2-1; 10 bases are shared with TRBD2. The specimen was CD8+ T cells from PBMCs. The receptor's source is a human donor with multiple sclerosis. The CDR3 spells CSVESQGLATNEQFF. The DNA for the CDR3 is TGCAGCGTTGAAAGTCAGGGACTAGCGACGAATGAGCAGTTCTTC.